The entry below describes one T cell receptor beta chain. Its antigen is undetermined. The record originates from a study of CD8+CD57+ T cells in acquired aplastic anemia. Overall study context: On average, sorted CD4+ and CD8+ cells gave around 3 ug of DNA. Study-level points and caveats: CD8+ Simpson's diversity in patients was not significantly different from that in controls.

By flow cytometry, patients selected for sequencing had shown an expansion of CD8+CD57+ cells. With no exception, the patients had severe acquired aplastic anemia. Patients were therapy-naive when their blood was sampled. Both TCR beta VDJ combination and CDR3 sequence profiling were carried out. Genomic DNA was the template for this profiling. Using its own MiXCR run on the reads, TCRdb lists one record per CDR3 protein. The sample holds under 350,000 distinct CDR3 sequences, 56% seen once. Germline CDR1 reads SGHTA; CDR2 reads FQGNSA. Deletions cut 5 bases from V and 2 bases from J, with 13 bases between. The CDR3 runs to 14 residues.

The sample consisted of sorted CD4+, CD8+, or CD8+CD57+ T cells (not recorded which) from PBMCs. The V gene is TRBV7-2, the J gene TRBJ2-7; D unclear. The receptor was derived from a human donor with aplastic anemia. The CDR3 region has the DNA TGTGCCAGCAGCACCCTGACCGGGCCCTACGAGCAGTACTTC. Its translation: CASSTLTGPYEQYF.